The 2 T cell receptor beta chains in this list originate from one sample, sequenced in a study of blood T cell repertoires in COVID-19. Profiling relied on immunoSEQ multiplex PCR, and the TCRdb table lists in-frame clones only, not all of them. This table holds 150,000 to 200,000 clones, 85% to 90% found once. The sample comprised peripheral blood. These receptors all stem from a woman aged 70-85 years with acute or convalescent COVID-19.

The chain links TRBV12-3 or TRBV12-4 to TRBJ2-3, with D perhaps TRBD2 (6 bases). CDR3 length equals 13 residues. Trimming took off 6 bases at V and 5 bases at J, with 12 bases between the two ends. The CDR3 region is CASRLRGRDTQYF. The CDR3 DNA follows: TGTGCCAGCAGGCTGCGGGGCAGAGATACGCAGTATTTT.

The chain couples TRBV11-2 to TRBJ1-2; D is ambiguous. Looked up from germline, CDR1 is SGHAT and CDR2 is FQNNGV. The germline V and J ends were trimmed by 3 bases and 8 bases, with 7 bases remaining between them. The CDR3 is made up of 11 amino acids. The CDR3 reads CASSFSFGYTF. In nucleotides, the CDR3 is TGTGCCAGCAGCTTTTCCTTCGGCTACACCTTC.